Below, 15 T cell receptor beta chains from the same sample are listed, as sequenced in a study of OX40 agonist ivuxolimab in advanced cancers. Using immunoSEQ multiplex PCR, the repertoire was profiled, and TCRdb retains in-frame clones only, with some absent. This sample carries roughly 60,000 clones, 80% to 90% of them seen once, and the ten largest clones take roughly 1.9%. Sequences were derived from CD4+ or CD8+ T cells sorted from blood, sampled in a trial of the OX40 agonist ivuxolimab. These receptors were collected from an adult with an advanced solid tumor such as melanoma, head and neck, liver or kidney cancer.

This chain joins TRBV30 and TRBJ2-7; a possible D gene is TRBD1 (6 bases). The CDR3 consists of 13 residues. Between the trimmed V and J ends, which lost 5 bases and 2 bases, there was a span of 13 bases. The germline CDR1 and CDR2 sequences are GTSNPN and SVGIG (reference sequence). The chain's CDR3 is CAWGFGGAYEQYF. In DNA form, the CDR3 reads TGTGCCTGGGGATTTGGGGGCGCCTACGAGCAGTACTTC.

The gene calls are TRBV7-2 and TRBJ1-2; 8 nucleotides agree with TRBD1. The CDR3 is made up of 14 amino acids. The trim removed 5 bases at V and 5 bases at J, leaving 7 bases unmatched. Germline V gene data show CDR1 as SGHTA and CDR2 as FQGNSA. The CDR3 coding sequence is TGTGCCAGCAGCGAAGGGACAGGCCGGTATGGCTACACCTTC. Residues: CASSEGTGRYGYTF.

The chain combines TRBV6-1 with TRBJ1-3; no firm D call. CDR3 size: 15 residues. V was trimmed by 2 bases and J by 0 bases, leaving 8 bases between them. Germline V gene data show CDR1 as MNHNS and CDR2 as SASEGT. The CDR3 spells CASSEQLLSGNTIYF. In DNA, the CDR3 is TGTGCCAGCAGTGAACAGTTACTCTCTGGAAACACCATATATTTT.

The CDR3, as DNA: TGTGCCAGCAGCTTAGCGCTGGGAGGGGACGGTGAGACCCAGTACTTC. Its protein product is CASSLALGGDGETQYF. The rearrangement joins TRBV7-9 to TRBJ2-5; 7 nucleotides match TRBD2. Trimming cost V 0 bases and J 5 bases; bases outside gene matches: 9. There are 16 residues in the CDR3. The germline gives CDR1 SEHNR, CDR2 FQNEAQ (reference sequence).

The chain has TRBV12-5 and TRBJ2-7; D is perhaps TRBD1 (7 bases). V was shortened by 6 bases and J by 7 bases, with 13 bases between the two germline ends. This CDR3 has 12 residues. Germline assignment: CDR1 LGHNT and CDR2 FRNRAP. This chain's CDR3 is CASGGQGGEQYV. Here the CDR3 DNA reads TGTGCTAGTGGGGGCCAGGGGGGTGAGCAGTACGTC.

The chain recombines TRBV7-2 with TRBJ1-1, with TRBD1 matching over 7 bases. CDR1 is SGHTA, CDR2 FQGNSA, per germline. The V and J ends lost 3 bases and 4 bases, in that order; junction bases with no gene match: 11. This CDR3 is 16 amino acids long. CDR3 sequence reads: CASSFGPPQGITEAFF. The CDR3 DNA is TGTGCCAGCAGCTTTGGTCCCCCACAGGGGATCACTGAAGCTTTCTTT.

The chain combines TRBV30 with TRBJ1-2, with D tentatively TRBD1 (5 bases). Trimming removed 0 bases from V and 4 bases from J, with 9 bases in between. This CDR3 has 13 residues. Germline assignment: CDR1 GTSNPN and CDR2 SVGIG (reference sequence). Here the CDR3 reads CAWSVLGPYGYTF. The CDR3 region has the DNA TGTGCCTGGAGTGTACTGGGACCCTATGGCTACACCTTC.

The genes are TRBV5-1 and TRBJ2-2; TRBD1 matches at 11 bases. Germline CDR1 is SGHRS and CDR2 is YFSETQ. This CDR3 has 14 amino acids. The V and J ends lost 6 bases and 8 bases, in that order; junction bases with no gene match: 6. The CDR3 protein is CASKLGQGAGELFF. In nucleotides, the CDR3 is TGCGCCAGCAAACTCGGACAGGGGGCTGGGGAGCTGTTTTTT.

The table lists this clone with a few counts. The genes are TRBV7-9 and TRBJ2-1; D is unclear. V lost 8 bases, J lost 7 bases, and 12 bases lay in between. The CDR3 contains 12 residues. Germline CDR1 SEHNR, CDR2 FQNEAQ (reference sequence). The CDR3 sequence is CASGDWVNEQFF. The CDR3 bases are TGTGCCAGCGGGGATTGGGTTAATGAGCAGTTCTTC.

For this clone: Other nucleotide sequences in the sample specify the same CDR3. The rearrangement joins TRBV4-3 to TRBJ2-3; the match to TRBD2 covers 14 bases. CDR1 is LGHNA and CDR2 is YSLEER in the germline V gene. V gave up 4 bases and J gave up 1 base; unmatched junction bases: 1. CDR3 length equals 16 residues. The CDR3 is CASSPGLAGGTDTQYF. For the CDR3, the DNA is TGCGCCAGCAGCCCGGGACTAGCGGGAGGCACAGATACGCAGTATTTT.

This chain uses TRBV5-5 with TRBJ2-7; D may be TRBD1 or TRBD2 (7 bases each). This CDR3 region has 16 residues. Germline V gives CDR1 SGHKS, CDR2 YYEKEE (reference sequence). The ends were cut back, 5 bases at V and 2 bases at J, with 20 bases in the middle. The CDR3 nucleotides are TGTGCCAGCAGTAGGGGGAGCGGGACAGCGACCTACGAGCAGTACTTC. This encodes CASSRGSGTATYEQYF.

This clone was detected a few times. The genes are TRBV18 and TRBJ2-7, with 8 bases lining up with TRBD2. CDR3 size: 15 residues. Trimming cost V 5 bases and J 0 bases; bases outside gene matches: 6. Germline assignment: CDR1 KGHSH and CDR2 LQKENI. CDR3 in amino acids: CASSKDSGSSYEQYF. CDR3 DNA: TGTGCCAGCTCAAAGGACAGCGGGAGCTCCTACGAGCAGTACTTC.

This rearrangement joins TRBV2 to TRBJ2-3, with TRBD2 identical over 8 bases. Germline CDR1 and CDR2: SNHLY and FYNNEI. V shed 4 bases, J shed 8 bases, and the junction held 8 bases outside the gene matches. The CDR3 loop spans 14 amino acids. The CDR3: CASSVDSGKATQYF. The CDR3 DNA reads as TGTGCCAGCAGTGTCGATAGCGGGAAAGCTACGCAGTATTTT.

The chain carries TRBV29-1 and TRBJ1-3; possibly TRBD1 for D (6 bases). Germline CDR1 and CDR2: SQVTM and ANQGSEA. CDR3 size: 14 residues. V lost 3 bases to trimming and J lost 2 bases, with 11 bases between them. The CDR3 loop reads CSVEGGAAGNTIYF. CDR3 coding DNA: TGCAGCGTTGAGGGGGGGGCAGCTGGAAACACCATATATTTT.

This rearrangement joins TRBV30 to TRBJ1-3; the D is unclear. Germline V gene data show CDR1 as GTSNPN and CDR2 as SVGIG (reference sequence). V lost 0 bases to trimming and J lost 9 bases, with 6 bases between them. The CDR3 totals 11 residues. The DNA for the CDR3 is TGTGCCTGGAGTGTCCAGGCCACCATATATTTT. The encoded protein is CAWSVQATIYF.